This TCR beta chain was recorded in a study of T cells after yellow fever vaccination (dated by TCRdb to the late 2010s). Describing the broader study: The SMART-Seq v4 Ultra Low Input RNA kit was used to prepare libraries from fractions with low cell numbers. Bulk TCR alpha and beta repertoires were sequenced longitudinally to track T-cell clones before and after primary and booster YFV17D yellow fever vaccination. Two healthy male donors, one aged 18 to 29 and one aged 30 to 40 years, made up the cohort. Blood was collected at multiple timepoints before and after primary and secondary immunization, and bulk PBMC replicates and cell subsets were isolated.

Broad study findings and their caveats: Because the study included only two donors, the extent to which the findings can be generalized is limited. FACS-sorted repertoires could contain abundant contaminating clonotypes from the bulk population, so computational filtering was required. The secondary T-cell response was found to be weaker but faster than the primary response, with a peak reached on day 5 rather than on day 15. A small fraction of clonotypes showed up in both the CD4 and CD8 compartments, probably as a result of convergent recombination. Most clones expanded after primary vaccination (almost 97% of CD4 and 88% of CD8) were re-detected after the booster, suggesting that broad memory maintenance occurred.

Sample treatment or condition, as interpreted from the label and publication: live attenuated yellow fever vaccine strain. At each blood-draw timepoint, two biological replicates of bulk PBMCs were obtained. A standard Ficoll-Paque protocol was used to isolate PBMCs from peripheral blood. TriZol was used to extract RNA from bulk PBMCs, CD4 and CD8 fractions, and dextramer-positive and dextramer-negative fractions. The germline V gene supplies CDR1 MNHEY and CDR2 SVGEGT. The CDR3 contains 15 residues, cysteine and phenylalanine counted. Only CDR3 DNA remains: 45 bases, in frame from the first base. Germline trimming amounts to 2 bases on V and 4 bases on J, with 3 as the count of junction bases outside the gene matches. TCR cDNA was synthesized by 5'RACE template switching, which introduced a universal primer site and unique molecular identifiers. Priming of cDNA synthesis was performed from both the TCR alpha and TCR beta constant segments. Two PCR steps were used to amplify libraries, with sample barcodes and sequencing adapters being added in the second step. Sequencing of libraries was performed on Illumina HiSeq 2500 (2x100 bp) or NovaSeq (2x150 bp). The authors processed their data as follows. Reads were demultiplexed and collapsed into UMI consensus sequences with MIGEC, and V(D)J alignment was performed with MiXCR. Vaccine-responding clonotypes were identified with edgeR using replicate PBMC samples, with FDR below 0.01 and a log2 fold change above 5 up to day 15 being required. Each bulk clonotype received a CD4 or CD8 identity based on whether the sequenced CD4 or CD8 repertoire contained that clonotype at higher abundance. The public reads were reanalyzed by TCRdb: fastp trimming at Q25, MiXCR alignment, in-frame beta chains only. Each CDR3 protein appears once, grouped with its most common genes and DNA. These V and J calls derive from TCRdb rather than the authors' analysis. The sample includes about 630,000 distinct CDR3 sequences, with around 12% observed a single time. The ten largest make up more than 12% of the sample.

This clonotype was seen a handful of times. Its target antigen remains unknown. The record has no base qualities; no much larger clone is one base away. This specimen consisted of PBMCs, obtained on the day of the yellow fever booster vaccination. This sequence was found in a man younger than 45 who received the YFV17D yellow fever vaccine. The chain uses TRBV6-2 or TRBV6-3 and TRBJ2-1, and TRBD2 matches 9 of the central bases. The CDR3 protein: CASSYILAGYNEQFF. The base sequence is TGTGCCAGCAGTTACATTCTAGCGGGGTACAATGAGCAGTTCTTC.